The 24 T cell receptor beta chains presented below share a single source sample, sequenced in a study of cytomegalovirus exposure and HLA in healthy donors. PCR amplification relied on 60 Vbeta primers (plus 13 Jbeta primers). Profiling relied on immunoSEQ multiplex PCR, and the TCRdb table lists in-frame clones only, not all of them. The table lists some 100,000 clones, roughly three quarters of them singletons. Input material: PBMCs. These receptor sequences come from a woman aged 45-60 years in good health and CMV-seropositive.

J is TRBJ2-3 and V is TRBV10-1, with a tentative D call TRBD1 (6 bases). There are 14 residues in the CDR3. Per germline, CDR1 WNHNN and CDR2 SYGVQD (reference sequence). V was clipped by 4 bases and J by 6 bases, with 14 bases between them. CDR3 residues: CASSVYSTGDTQYF. The CDR3 DNA sequence: TGCGCCAGCAGTGTTTACTCAACAGGGGATACGCAGTATTTT.

The chain carries TRBV2 and TRBJ2-7; a possible D gene is TRBD1 (9 bases). V shed 3 bases and J shed 2 bases, with 14 bases lying between them. Germline values: CDR1 SNHLY, CDR2 FYNNEI. The CDR3 has 15 residues. The CDR3 bases are TGTGCCAGCAGTGATAGCGGGACAGGGACCTACGAGCAGTACTTC. It is translated as CASSDSGTGTYEQYF.

V usage is TRBV6-6 and J usage is TRBJ2-5; no definite D call. This CDR3 has 11 amino acids. CDR1 MNHNY and CDR2 SVGAGI come from the germline V gene (reference sequence). V was cut by 8 bases and J by 5 bases, with 9 bases left in between. The CDR3 DNA is TGTGCCAGCTCGTCCAGGGAGACCCAGTACTTC. Translation: CASSSRETQYF.

The V gene is TRBV7-6, the J gene TRBJ2-3; TRBD2 matches at 8 bases. After removal of 0 bases from V and 2 bases from J, the junction contained 7 bases not matched to a gene. This CDR3 spans 17 amino acids. CDR1 is SGHVS, CDR2 FNYEAQ, per germline. The CDR3 protein is CASSLAGLAEFTDTQYF. CDR3 DNA sequence: TGTGCCAGCAGCTTAGCCGGACTAGCAGAATTCACAGATACGCAGTATTTT.

This clone was seen just once. The chain couples TRBV7-9 to TRBJ1-2; D is unclear. CDR1 and CDR2 from the germline V gene are SEHNR and FQNEAQ (reference sequence). V lost 5 bases and J 3 bases, leaving 22 bases between the germline ends. This CDR3 spans 17 amino acids. The CDR3, as DNA: TGTGCCAGCAGCCACCAGAGTTCCGGGTCAAAGGACTATGGCTACACCTTC. This gives the protein CASSHQSSGSKDYGYTF.

The chain employs TRBV7-6 and TRBJ2-3, with a weak D call TRBD2 (5 bases). This CDR3 comprises 15 residues. Per the germline V gene, CDR1 is SGHVS and CDR2 is FNYEAQ. Trimming shortened V by 4 bases and J by 6 bases, and 17 bases separated the two germline ends. CDR3 sequence: CASSSQAEGLDTQYF. As DNA, the CDR3 is TGTGCCAGCAGCTCCCAGGCCGAGGGATTGGATACGCAGTATTTT.

This sequence joins TRBV21-1 and TRBJ1-6; whether TRBD1, the table's D call, matches the DNA was not checked. TRBV21-1 is tagged as a pseudogene. CDR3 length: 16 residues. The CDR3 coding sequence is TGTGCCAGCAGCATGGACAGAAGCTCCTATAATTCACCCCTCCACTTT. This codes for CASSMDRSSYNSPLHF.

Points on this clone: The same CDR3 also results from other DNA sequences found in this sample. The CDR3 DNA follows: TGTGCCAGCAGACAGGGCCTTGTCACTGAAGCTTTCTTT. This sequence encodes CASRQGLVTEAFF. The chain employs TRBV19 and TRBJ1-1; 7 bases are shared with TRBD1. With V trimmed by 9 bases and J by 4 bases, 8 bases remained unmatched. CDR3 size: 13 residues. Germline loops: CDR1 LNHDA, CDR2 SQIVND (reference sequence).

In this sample, this clone turned up a few times. The CDR3 loop reads CASSPTQRSNEQFF. For the CDR3, the DNA is TGTGCCAGCAGCCCCACCCAGCGGTCGAATGAGCAGTTCTTC. The J gene is TRBJ2-1, the V gene TRBV7-3; the D gene is possibly TRBD2 (5 bases). This CDR3 region has 14 residues. The V end lost 5 bases, the J end lost 7 bases, and 15 bases lay between the germline ends. Germline CDR1 and CDR2: SGHTA and FQGTGA.

The chain combines TRBV7-9 with TRBJ1-2, with TRBD1 identical over 10 bases. Looked up from germline, CDR1 is SEHNR and CDR2 is FQNEAQ (reference sequence). The CDR3 has 15 amino acids. Trimming removed 3 bases from V and 4 bases from J; junction bases left unmatched: 5. The CDR3: CASSLGTGASYGYTF. The CDR3 DNA reads as TGTGCCAGCAGCTTGGGGACAGGGGCGAGCTATGGCTACACCTTC.

The rearrangement joins TRBV30 to TRBJ1-5; tentative D call: TRBD1 (5 bases). The CDR3 sequence is 17 residues long. Germline CDR1 reads GTSNPN; CDR2 reads SVGIG (reference sequence). The V gene lost 0 bases and the J gene lost 3 bases, with 18 bases spanning the gap. In nucleotides, the CDR3 is TGTGCCTGGAGTGTAAAACCATATCGACAGTCCAATCAGCCCCAGCATTTT. It specifies CAWSVKPYRQSNQPQHF.

The CDR3 DNA is TGTGCCAGCAGCGCAGGACAGGGAGAAGGCTACACCTTC. It specifies CASSAGQGEGYTF. The chain couples TRBV9 to TRBJ1-2; 8 bases line up with TRBD1. Germline CDR1 reads SGDLS; CDR2 reads YYNGEE. This CDR3 is 13 amino acids long. After removal of 3 bases from V and 8 bases from J, the junction contained 6 bases not matched to a gene.

This clone was seen a single time. The chain is built from TRBV5-1 and TRBJ2-3; D unclear. The V and J ends lost 0 bases and 6 bases respectively, with 11 bases between them. The germline V gene encodes CDR1 SGHRS and CDR2 YFSETQ. The CDR3 extends over 14 amino acids. The CDR3 nucleotides read TGCGCCAGCAGCTTGGGATCACAACCCGATACGCAGTATTTT. It specifies CASSLGSQPDTQYF. Drawing the rest from reference TRBV5-1 and TRBJ2-3, the complete variable domain is KAGVTQTPRYLIKTRGQQVTLSCSPISGHRSVSWYQQTPGQGLQFLFEYFSETQRNKGNFPGRFSGRQFSNSRSEMNVSTLELGDSALYLCASSLGSQPDTQYFGPGTRLTVL.

This rearrangement joins TRBV7-8 to TRBJ2-7; the D gene is possibly TRBD2 (5 bases). Germline V CDR1 and CDR2: SGHVS, FQNEAQ. This CDR3 is 17 amino acids long. V lost 0 bases to trimming and J lost 4 bases, with 19 bases between them. The CDR3 DNA sequence: TGTGCCAGCAGCTTAGCAGGAGAGGGTACCTTCACGTACGAGCAGTACTTC. This gives the protein CASSLAGEGTFTYEQYF.

The count of this clone is one. The sample holds other DNA sequences that translate to the same CDR3. This chain connects TRBV30 to TRBJ2-5, with no clear D. This CDR3 has 13 residues. Trimming took off 0 bases at V and 4 bases at J, with 9 bases between the two ends. The germline V gene encodes CDR1 GTSNPN and CDR2 SVGIG (reference sequence). The CDR3 reads CAWSVRTRETQYF. The CDR3 DNA sequence: TGTGCCTGGAGTGTACGCACGCGAGAGACCCAGTACTTC.

The chain couples TRBV15 to TRBJ2-1; TRBD2 is a possible D gene (5 bases). The V gene lost 0 bases and the J gene lost 4 bases, with 19 bases spanning the gap. The germline gives CDR1 LNHNV, CDR2 YYDKDF (reference sequence). The CDR3 extends over 18 amino acids. The CDR3 is CATSRERASNSGYNEQFF. For the CDR3, the DNA is TGTGCCACCAGCAGAGAAAGGGCTAGCAATTCCGGTTACAATGAGCAGTTCTTC.

The rearrangement uses TRBV14 and TRBJ2-3; 10 bases line up with TRBD2. Germline V gene lookup returns CDR1 SGHDN and CDR2 FVKESK. The CDR3 sequence is 18 residues long. V shed 4 bases and J 1 base; nucleotides not matched to a gene: 11. In DNA form, the CDR3 reads TGTGCCAGCAGCCCCTGGGCTAGCGGGGGTCGGGGCACAGATACGCAGTATTTT. This codes for CASSPWASGGRGTDTQYF.

V usage is TRBV6-5 and J usage is TRBJ2-7, with 9 nucleotides matching TRBD2. Per the germline V gene, CDR1 is MNHEY and CDR2 is SVGAGI. This CDR3 comprises 16 residues. Trimming at V came to 2 bases and at J to 6 bases, leaving 11 bases not matched to a gene. The CDR3 DNA sequence: TGTGCCAGCAGTTACCGGGTGGCGGGAGGGCCAGGCGAGCAGTACTTC. Translation: CASSYRVAGGPGEQYF.

This chain connects TRBV19 to TRBJ1-2; the D gene is possibly TRBD1 (6 bases). Trimming removed 8 bases from V and 4 bases from J, with 14 bases in between. The CDR3 has 13 amino acids. Looked up from germline, CDR1 is LNHDA and CDR2 is SQIVND (reference sequence). This CDR3 reads CASAPGGAYGYTF. CDR3 nucleotide sequence: TGTGCCAGTGCCCCGGGGGGGGCCTATGGCTACACCTTC.

V usage is TRBV5-4 and J usage is TRBJ2-2; 10 bases map to TRBD2. The CDR3 runs 17 residues. Germline CDR1 SGHNT, CDR2 YYREEE (reference sequence). V shed 0 bases and J 6 bases; nucleotides not matched to a gene: 8. CDR3 bases: TGTGCCAGCAGCTTGGGTCTAGCGGGGGTTAATGCCGGGGAGCTGTTTTTT. Protein: CASSLGLAGVNAGELFF.

This sequence joins TRBV15 and TRBJ2-7, with D possibly TRBD2 on 6 matching bases. The CDR3 loop spans 16 amino acids. Trimming stripped 0 bases from V and 2 bases from J, with 14 bases between. The germline V gene has CDR1 LNHNV and CDR2 YYDKDF (reference sequence). The CDR3 reads CATSRDWDLPTYEQYF. The CDR3 DNA is TGTGCCACCAGCAGAGATTGGGACTTACCTACCTACGAGCAGTACTTC.

This clone showed up just a few times. The CDR3 loop reads CASSPGQGGETQYF. In DNA form, the CDR3 reads TGTGCCAGCTCACCCGGACAGGGCGGGGAGACCCAGTACTTC. The rearrangement uses TRBV18 and TRBJ2-5; 8 bases agree with TRBD1. The CDR3 has 14 residues. Germline lookup yields CDR1 KGHSH and CDR2 LQKENI. With V trimmed by 3 bases and J by 5 bases, 5 bases remained unmatched.

The rearrangement links TRBV29-1 to TRBJ2-7; a possible D gene is TRBD1 (5 bases). Deletions cut 2 bases from V and 3 bases from J, with 5 bases between. Germline V CDR1 and CDR2: SQVTM, ANQGSEA. The CDR3 extends over 11 amino acids. CDR3 DNA: TGCAGCGTTGAAAGGGGCTACGAGCAGTACTTC. Amino acids: CSVERGYEQYF.

This chain links TRBV19 with TRBJ2-4; D not certain. Germline lookup yields CDR1 LNHDA and CDR2 SQIVND (reference sequence). Trimming removed 3 bases at V and 2 bases at J, with 14 bases between. CDR3 size: 16 residues. The chain's CDR3 is CASSIKPLFSKNIQYF. CDR3 nucleotide sequence: TGTGCCAGTAGTATCAAACCCCTATTTTCCAAAAACATTCAGTACTTC.